This T cell receptor beta chain was captured by sequencing in a study of blood T cell repertoires in COVID-19. Turning to the study itself: Italy, Spain and the United States were the sources of the convalescent and acute COVID-19 samples.

V gave up 3 bases and J gave up 2 bases, with 12 bases separating them. The CDR3 is 14 residues long. CDR1 SQVTM and CDR2 ANQGSEA come from the germline V gene. Sequenced by immunoSEQ multiplex PCR; TCRdb stores in-frame clones only, minus some. Altogether 200,000 to 250,000 clones are present, 70% to 90% being singletons, with the ten largest covering 3% to 3.5%. The sample consisted of peripheral blood. The sequence came from a woman aged 30 to 39 who had recovered from COVID-19. The chain links TRBV29-1 to TRBJ2-3; D perhaps matches TRBD2 (6 bases). The CDR3 loop reads CSVDFQGLTDTQYF. The CDR3 nucleotides read TGCAGCGTTGATTTCCAGGGACTCACAGATACGCAGTATTTT.